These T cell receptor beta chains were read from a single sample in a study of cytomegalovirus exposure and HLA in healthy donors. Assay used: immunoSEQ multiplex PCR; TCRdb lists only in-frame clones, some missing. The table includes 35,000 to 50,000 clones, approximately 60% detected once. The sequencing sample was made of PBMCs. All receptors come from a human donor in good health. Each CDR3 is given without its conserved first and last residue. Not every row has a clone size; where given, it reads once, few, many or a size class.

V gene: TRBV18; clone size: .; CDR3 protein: ASSPNRTFYGYT
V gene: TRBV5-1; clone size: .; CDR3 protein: ASSPGGPGNQPQH
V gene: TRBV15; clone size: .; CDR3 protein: ATSRGLTAYEQY
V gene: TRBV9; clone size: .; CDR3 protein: ASSGAGPYEQY
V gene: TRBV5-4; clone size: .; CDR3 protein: ASSLAPTSTDTQY
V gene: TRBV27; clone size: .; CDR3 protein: ASSRAWQETQY
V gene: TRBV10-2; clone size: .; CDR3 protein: ASRGGQLGPYEQY
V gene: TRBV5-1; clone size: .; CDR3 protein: ASSLVIERAEQY
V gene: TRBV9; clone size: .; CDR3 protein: ASSQNSEEQY
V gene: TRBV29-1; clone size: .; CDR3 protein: SVEVGTGYDTEAF
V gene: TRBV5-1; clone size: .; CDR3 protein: ASSLGTGPGIDTQY
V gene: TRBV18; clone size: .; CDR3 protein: ASSPPGAETQY
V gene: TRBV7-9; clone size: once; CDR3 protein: ASSLTGFEKLF
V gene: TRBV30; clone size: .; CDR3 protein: AWRTSGGSPEQY
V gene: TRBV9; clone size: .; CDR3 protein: ASSPAVEAF
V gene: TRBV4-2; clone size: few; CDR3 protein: ASSQVRLGGSSYEQY
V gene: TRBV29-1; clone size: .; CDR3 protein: SATRGRGYNEQF
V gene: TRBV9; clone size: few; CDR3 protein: ASSKAVSYEQY
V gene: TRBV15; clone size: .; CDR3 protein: ATSRQGADEQY
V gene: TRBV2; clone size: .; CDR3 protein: ASAPFRNTEAF
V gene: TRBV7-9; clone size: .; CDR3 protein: ASSISGGVPYEQY
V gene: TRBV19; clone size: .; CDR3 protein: ASSSGLGSYGYT
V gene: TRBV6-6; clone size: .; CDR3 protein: ASSYFPGTGEDTQY
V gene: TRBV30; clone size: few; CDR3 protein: AWSGGGLITEAF
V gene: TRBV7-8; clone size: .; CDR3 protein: ASSPISYNSPLH
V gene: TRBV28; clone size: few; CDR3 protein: ASRGSVQPQH
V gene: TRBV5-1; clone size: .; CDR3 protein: ASSFAGREKLF
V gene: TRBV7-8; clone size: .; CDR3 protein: ASSFRDSFQPQH
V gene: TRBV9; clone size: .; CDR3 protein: ATSSRTGVEKLF
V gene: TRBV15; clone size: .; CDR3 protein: ATREGTSTDTQY
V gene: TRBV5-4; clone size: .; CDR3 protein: ASKGLADAYEQY
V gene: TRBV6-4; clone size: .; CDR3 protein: ASRPKQGRSPLH
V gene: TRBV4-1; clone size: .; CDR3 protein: ASSQERSYEQY
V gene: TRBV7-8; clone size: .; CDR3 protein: ASSLEQGVETQY
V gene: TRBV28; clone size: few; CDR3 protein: ASGTPSQPQH
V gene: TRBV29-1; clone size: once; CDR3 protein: SGSTGTASYEQY
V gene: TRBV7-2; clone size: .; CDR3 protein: ASSFSSYEQY
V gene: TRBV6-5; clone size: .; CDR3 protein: ASRRRGLYNSPLH
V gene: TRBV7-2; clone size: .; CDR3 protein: ASSPPPGQISYNEQF
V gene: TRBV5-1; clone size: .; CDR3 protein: ASSTPLAAGHEQF
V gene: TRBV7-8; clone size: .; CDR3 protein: ASSPSGTGNQPQH
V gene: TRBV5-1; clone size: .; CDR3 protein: ASSYDRANEAF
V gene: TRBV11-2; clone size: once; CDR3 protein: ASSASGGNEQF
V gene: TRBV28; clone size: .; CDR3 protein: AIRQSLNYGYT
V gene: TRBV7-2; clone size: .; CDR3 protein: ASSLARQGSSPLH
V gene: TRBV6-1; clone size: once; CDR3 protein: ATRLAGVDTQY
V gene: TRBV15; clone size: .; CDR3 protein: ATSRVGGTYEQY
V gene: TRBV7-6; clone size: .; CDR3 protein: ASSLREPGNTIY
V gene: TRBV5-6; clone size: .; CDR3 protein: ASSWDIGNTIY
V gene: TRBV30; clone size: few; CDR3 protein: AWARGRHNEQF
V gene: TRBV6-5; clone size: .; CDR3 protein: ASSYSNPGETQY
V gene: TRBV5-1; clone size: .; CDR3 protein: ASSLTGTTSSYEQY